A selection of T cell receptor beta chains follows, all from one sample in a study of cytomegalovirus exposure and HLA in healthy donors. Clones were read by immunoSEQ multiplex PCR, and TCRdb kept only the in-frame ones, dropping some. The table includes about 54,000 clones, roughly 90% detected once. Sequenced: PBMCs. The source of these receptors is a woman between 18 and 29 years old in good health and CMV-seropositive. Each CDR3 is given with its conserved first and last residue. D genes are given only for firm matches. Some rows mark clone size as missing; the rest say once, few, many or name a class of expanded clone.

J gene: TRBJ1-5
V gene: TRBV12-2
D gene: NA
clone size: NA
CDR3 DNA: TGTGCAAGTCGCCCGGTGCGGGTGAGCAATCAGCCCCAGCATTTT
CDR3 protein: CASRPVRVSNQPQHF

J gene: TRBJ1-6
V gene: TRBV9
D gene: TRBD1
clone size: NA
CDR3 DNA: TGTGCCAGCAGCGCCGGACAGGGGGGTTCACCCCTCCACTTT
CDR3 protein: CASSAGQGGSPLHF

J gene: TRBJ1-5
V gene: TRBV6-6
D gene: NA
clone size: NA
CDR3 DNA: TGTGCCAGCTACGCAGGGGCTTATAGCAATCAGCCCCAGCATTTT
CDR3 protein: CASYAGAYSNQPQHF

J gene: TRBJ1-1
V gene: TRBV9
D gene: NA
clone size: NA
CDR3 DNA: TGTGCCAGCAGCCAGGACAGCACTGAAGCTTTCTTT
CDR3 protein: CASSQDSTEAFF

J gene: TRBJ1-2
V gene: TRBV5-1
D gene: TRBD1
clone size: NA
CDR3 DNA: TGCGCCAGCAGCACGGACAGGGAAACCTATGGCTACACCTTC
CDR3 protein: CASSTDRETYGYTF

J gene: TRBJ1-2
V gene: TRBV30
D gene: NA
clone size: NA
CDR3 DNA: TGTGCCTGGAGTGTAGATAGAACTAACACTAACTATGGCTACACCTTC
CDR3 protein: CAWSVDRTNTNYGYTF

J gene: TRBJ2-7
V gene: TRBV6-1
D gene: TRBD2
clone size: NA
CDR3 DNA: TGTGCCAGCAGCCGGATGCGGGGGGGCACCGAGCAGTACTTC
CDR3 protein: CASSRMRGGTEQYF

J gene: TRBJ2-7
V gene: TRBV4-2
D gene: NA
clone size: few
CDR3 DNA: TGTGCCAGCAGCCAAGATTTATCAGTCTACGAGCAGTACTTC
CDR3 protein: CASSQDLSVYEQYF

J gene: TRBJ2-7
V gene: TRBV6-1
D gene: TRBD1
clone size: NA
CDR3 DNA: TGTGCCAGCAGTGAAGTTGGGACAGGGTCCTACGAGCAGTACTTC
CDR3 protein: CASSEVGTGSYEQYF

J gene: TRBJ2-1
V gene: TRBV6-1
D gene: TRBD1
clone size: NA
CDR3 DNA: TGTGCCAGCAGTTCCGGGACAGCCAAGGGGAATGAGCAGTTCTTC
CDR3 protein: CASSSGTAKGNEQFF

J gene: TRBJ2-1
V gene: TRBV7-3
D gene: TRBD2
clone size: NA
CDR3 DNA: TGTGCCAGCAGCCCCGGGACTAGCGGGGGGCGGAATGAGCAGTTCTTC
CDR3 protein: CASSPGTSGGRNEQFF

J gene: TRBJ2-3
V gene: TRBV6-4
D gene: NA
clone size: once
CDR3 DNA: TGTGCCAGCAGCCAGGGTTTCCTCACAGATACGCAGTATTTT
CDR3 protein: CASSQGFLTDTQYF

J gene: TRBJ2-3
V gene: TRBV11-3
D gene: NA
clone size: NA
CDR3 DNA: TGTGCCAGCAGCTTATATGCGGTCGATACGCAGTATTTT
CDR3 protein: CASSLYAVDTQYF

J gene: TRBJ2-2
V gene: TRBV7-9
D gene: TRBD1
clone size: NA
CDR3 DNA: TGTGCCAGCAGCTTAAGGGTGCTTCGGGACAGGGGTGCCGGGGAGCTGTTTTTT
CDR3 protein: CASSLRVLRDRGAGELFF

J gene: TRBJ1-5
V gene: TRBV6-6
D gene: NA
clone size: NA
CDR3 DNA: TGTGCCGGCGGGCGTACAGGGAATAGCAATCAGCCCCAGCATTTT
CDR3 protein: CAGGRTGNSNQPQHF

J gene: TRBJ1-6
V gene: TRBV28
D gene: TRBD1
clone size: medium-sized
CDR3 DNA: TGTGCCAGCAGTTTGGTGGGACAGGGCGGGTCACCCCTCCACTTT
CDR3 protein: CASSLVGQGGSPLHF

J gene: TRBJ2-1
V gene: TRBV14
D gene: TRBD1
clone size: NA
CDR3 DNA: TGTGCCAGCAGTCAGGGGGCATCCTACAATGAGCAGTTCTTC
CDR3 protein: CASSQGASYNEQFF

J gene: TRBJ1-4
V gene: TRBV6-6
D gene: TRBD1
clone size: NA
CDR3 DNA: TGTGCCAGCAGCCGACAGGGAGAGGGTGAAAAACTGTTTTTT
CDR3 protein: CASSRQGEGEKLFF